This TCR beta chain was documented in a study of blood T cell repertoires in COVID-19. Seattle patient enrollment occurred during active infection, with longitudinal follow-up thereafter. At least ten counts were recorded for this clone. The assay was immunoSEQ multiplex PCR, and TCRdb's table has in-frame clones only and misses some. The sample holds 250,000 to 400,000 clones, about nine tenths seen once. V dropped 5 bases and J dropped 1 base, with 9 bases sitting between them. The CDR3 covers 13 residues. Germline assignment: CDR1 SGHNT and CDR2 YYREEE (reference sequence). The origin of this receptor is a woman aged 30 to 39 with COVID-19, enrolled during active disease. The sequenced sample consisted of peripheral blood. The chain employs TRBV5-4 and TRBJ2-5, with a tentative D call TRBD1 (6 bases). The CDR3 DNA sequence: TGTGCCAGCAGGCGGACAGTCCAAGAGACCCAGTACTTC. Encoded protein: CASRRTVQETQYF.